One and the same sample provided the 26 T cell receptor beta chains below, sequenced in a study of metastatic and nonmetastatic thyroid tumors. There were no patients who had received any treatment before thyroid surgery. Through MiXCR, TCRdb re-clonotyped the PCR reads. The sample has 17,000 or so clones; under 30% are singletons. The material sequenced was adjacent normal tissue. Source of these receptors: a female donor with papillary thyroid cancer or a benign thyroid nodule (not recorded which). Some clones in this sample may be carry-over from other donors' samples.

The CDR3 is CASSLFIHYGYTF. CDR3 nucleotide sequence: TGTGCCAGCAGTTTATTCATCCACTATGGCTACACCTTC. The chain recombines TRBV12-3 or TRBV12-4 with TRBJ1-2; D remains ambiguous. V lost 2 bases, J lost 3 bases, and 7 bases lay in between. The CDR3 sequence is 13 residues long.

This clone has only a few counts. This chain links TRBV2 with TRBJ1-1, with D tentatively TRBD1 (5 bases). V was pared by 8 bases and J by 7 bases, with 11 bases between. CDR1 is SNHLY, CDR2 FYNNEI, per germline. The CDR3 is made up of 11 amino acids. CDR3 in DNA: TGTGCCAGCCACAGGTCCCTTGAAGCTTTCTTT. As protein: CASHRSLEAFF.

This clone was counted a few times. This chain links TRBV5-1 with TRBJ2-6, with TRBD1 as a possible D gene (6 bases). CDR1 is SGHRS, CDR2 YFSETQ, per germline. Trimming cost V 0 bases and J 0 bases, with 10 bases left between them. The CDR3 contains 17 residues. The CDR3 protein is CASSLGTVTSGANVLTF. CDR3 nucleotides: TGCGCCAGCAGCTTGGGGACAGTAACCTCTGGGGCCAACGTCCTGACTTTC. Full variable domain (outside the CDR3, taken from reference TRBV5-1 and TRBJ2-6): KAGVTQTPRYLIKTRGQQVTLSCSPISGHRSVSWYQQTPGQGLQFLFEYFSETQRNKGNFPGRFSGRQFSNSRSEMNVSTLELGDSALYLCASSLGTVTSGANVLTFGAGSRLTVL.

The chain recombines TRBV12-3 or TRBV12-4 with TRBJ2-7; 9 nucleotides match TRBD2. The length of the CDR3 is 14 residues. The V and J ends lost 7 bases and 5 bases, in that order; junction bases with no gene match: 9. CDR3 nucleotide sequence: TGTGCCAGCATCAAATCCGGGACTAGCAACGAGCAGTACGTC. It specifies CASIKSGTSNEQYV.

This clone was picked up a small number of times. V usage is TRBV5-1 and J usage is TRBJ2-7; tentative D call: TRBD2 (6 bases). This CDR3 is 15 amino acids long. The V end lost 4 bases, the J end lost 4 bases, and 18 bases lay between the germline ends. CDR1 is SGHRS and CDR2 is YFSETQ in the germline V gene. Here the CDR3 DNA reads TGCGCCAGCAGCCCGTTCGGGGGAGCAGCATACGAGCAGTACTTC. Its translation is CASSPFGGAAYEQYF.

This chain uses TRBV6-2 or TRBV6-3 with TRBJ1-2, with D unclear. Germline V gene sequence: CDR1 MNHEY, CDR2 SVGEGT. The V end lost 2 bases, the J end lost 4 bases, and 11 bases lay between the germline ends. This CDR3 has 14 residues. CDR3 DNA sequence: TGTGCCAGCAGTTACAGAGGCTATGGCTATGGCTACACCTTC. As protein: CASSYRGYGYGYTF.

Of note for this clone: Other nucleotide sequences in the sample specify the same CDR3. This sequence joins TRBV6-1 and TRBJ2-7, with D perhaps matching TRBD1 or TRBD2 (5 bases each). V lost 2 bases and J 6 bases, leaving 11 bases between the germline ends. The germline gives CDR1 MNHNS, CDR2 SASEGT. The CDR3 is made up of 13 amino acids. The CDR3 DNA reads as TGTGCCAGCAGTGAATGGGGGAACGGCGAGCAGTACTTC. Translated, it gives CASSEWGNGEQYF.

This clone was counted between two and nine times. The chain links TRBV27 to TRBJ2-3; tentatively, D is TRBD1 (6 bases). The germline V and J ends were trimmed by 7 bases and 2 bases, with 13 bases remaining between them. CDR1 and CDR2 (germline): MNHEY, SMNVEV (reference sequence). The CDR3 loop spans 14 amino acids. The CDR3 loop reads CASKVGTLTDTQYF. The CDR3 coding sequence is TGTGCCAGCAAGGTGGGGACACTCACAGATACGCAGTATTTT.

The sample holds a few counts of this clone. V and J are TRBV6-1 and TRBJ2-1; 15 bases align to TRBD2. Trimming at V came to 7 bases and at J to 7 bases, leaving 2 bases not matched to a gene. CDR1 MNHNS and CDR2 SASEGT come from the germline V gene. The CDR3 covers 14 residues. For the CDR3, the DNA is TGTGCCAGCACTGGGACTAGCGGGGGGAATGAGCAGTTCTTC. It yields the protein CASTGTSGGNEQFF.

This clone came up a few times. This chain connects TRBV6-1 to TRBJ2-1, with D perhaps TRBD2 (6 bases). CDR3 length equals 15 residues. Trimming shortened V by 5 bases and J by 1 base, and 12 bases separated the two germline ends. The germline gives CDR1 MNHNS, CDR2 SASEGT. CDR3 region: CASSTTGTSYNEQFF. The DNA for the CDR3 is TGTGCCAGCAGTACGACCGGGACTTCCTACAATGAGCAGTTCTTC.

There are a few counts of this clone. V gene TRBV6-1 combines with J gene TRBJ1-5; D remains ambiguous. Trimming stripped 6 bases from V and 9 bases from J, with 12 bases between. Per germline, CDR1 MNHNS and CDR2 SASEGT. This CDR3 has 12 amino acids. CDR3 DNA sequence: TGTGCCAGCAGGCCCCGTCCGGGGCCCCAGCATTTT. Protein product: CASRPRPGPQHF.

The chain uses TRBV10-1 and TRBJ1-1; D is perhaps TRBD1 (6 bases). Germline values: CDR1 WNHNN, CDR2 SYGVQD (reference sequence). V shed 6 bases and J shed 5 bases, with 10 bases lying between them. The CDR3 has 12 residues. The CDR3 reads CASSTGKTEAFF. The CDR3 DNA sequence: TGCGCCAGCAGCACAGGGAAGACTGAAGCTTTCTTT.

This chain joins TRBV12-3 or TRBV12-4 and TRBJ2-7; D possibly uses TRBD1 or TRBD2 (5 bases each). The CDR3 totals 16 residues. Trimming took off 6 bases at V and 0 bases at J, with 18 bases between the two ends. Written as DNA, the CDR3 is TGTGCCAGCAGACCTGGGACCGCCTTCTTCTCCTACGAGCAGTACTTC. This translates into CASRPGTAFFSYEQYF.

V gene TRBV7-9 combines with J gene TRBJ2-7; TRBD1 matches at 10 bases. CDR3 length: 15 amino acids. The germline V gene has CDR1 SEHNR and CDR2 FQNEAQ (reference sequence). The ends lost 1 base at V and 3 bases at J; junction bases unmatched: 3. This CDR3 reads CASSLGTGGFYEQYF. In DNA form, the CDR3 reads TGTGCCAGCAGCTTAGGGACAGGGGGATTCTACGAGCAGTACTTC.

The V and J genes are TRBV11-3 and TRBJ1-1; D remains ambiguous. Trimming cost V 4 bases and J 3 bases, with 18 bases left between them. CDR1 and CDR2 from the germline V gene are SGHNT and YENEEA. The CDR3 is 16 amino acids. The CDR3 is CASSSRARGFYTEAFF. CDR3 bases: TGTGCCAGCAGCTCCCGGGCACGGGGATTTTACACTGAAGCTTTCTTT.

V gene TRBV30 combines with J gene TRBJ2-3; D unclear. From germline, CDR1 is GTSNPN and CDR2 SVGIG (reference sequence). This CDR3 contains 13 residues. V was pared by 1 base and J by 2 bases, with 7 bases between. The CDR3, as DNA: TGTGCCTGGAGTGAAAGATACACAGATACGCAGTATTTT. It is translated as CAWSERYTDTQYF.

The table lists this clone with a few counts. The chain uses TRBV7-9 and TRBJ2-1; D may be TRBD2 (6 bases). The V and J ends lost 6 bases and 9 bases respectively, with 18 bases between them. The germline gives CDR1 SEHNR, CDR2 FQNEAQ (reference sequence). The CDR3 is made up of 14 amino acids. CDR3 in amino acids: CASRTGTYLSEQFF. The CDR3 nucleotides are TGTGCCAGCAGGACTGGGACTTACTTGAGTGAGCAGTTCTTC.

The chain has TRBV4-3 and TRBJ1-4, with D possibly TRBD1 on 5 matching bases. The length of the CDR3 is 15 residues. Germline CDR1 LGHNA, CDR2 YSLEER. V was clipped by 3 bases and J by 2 bases, with 10 bases between them. The CDR3 DNA is TGCGCCAGCAGCCAGGGGACTTCGACTAATGAAAAACTGTTTTTT. Its protein is CASSQGTSTNEKLFF.

J is TRBJ2-1 and V is TRBV6-1; 9 nucleotides align to TRBD2. V was pared by 9 bases and J by 9 bases, with 9 bases of the junction left unmatched. This CDR3 spans 13 amino acids. Per germline, CDR1 MNHNS and CDR2 SASEGT. The CDR3 region is CASIAGVSGEQFF. The CDR3 region has the DNA TGTGCCAGTATAGCGGGAGTCTCCGGTGAGCAGTTCTTC.

This clone was seen more than once but under ten times. This chain links TRBV6-1 with TRBJ2-1; no clear D. The CDR3 runs 11 residues. The germline V gene has CDR1 MNHNS and CDR2 SASEGT. The V gene lost 9 bases and the J gene lost 9 bases, with 12 bases spanning the gap. CDR3 residues: CASRFGLEQFF. CDR3 nucleotide sequence: TGTGCCAGTAGGTTCGGCCTTGAGCAGTTCTTC.

This clone was picked up a small number of times. The V and J genes are TRBV9 and TRBJ2-7; the D gene could be TRBD1 or TRBD2 (5 bases each). The CDR3 is 13 amino acids. V was shortened by 0 bases and J by 10 bases, with 14 bases between the two germline ends. CDR1 is SGDLS, CDR2 YYNGEE, per germline. The CDR3 nucleotides read TGTGCCAGCAGCGTAGGGGACGGCGTTTTACAGTACTTC. Residues: CASSVGDGVLQYF.

In this sample, this clone turned up a few times. The chain uses TRBV6-6 and TRBJ1-2; unclear D gene. Looked up from germline, CDR1 is MNHNY and CDR2 is SVGAGI (reference sequence). V was shortened by 2 bases and J by 2 bases, with 6 bases between the two germline ends. This CDR3 comprises 13 residues. This chain's CDR3 is CASSYGGNYGYTF. The DNA of the CDR3 is TGTGCCAGCAGTTACGGTGGGAACTATGGCTACACCTTC.

This chain connects TRBV11-1 to TRBJ2-1, with D tentatively TRBD2 (6 bases). The CDR3 has 15 amino acids. Trimming removed 2 bases at V and 5 bases at J, with 13 bases between. In germline, CDR1 is SGHAT, CDR2 FQDESV (reference sequence). The CDR3 region has the DNA TGTGCCAGCAGCTTACTTCCGGGACTGGACAATGAGCAGTTCTTC. This codes for CASSLLPGLDNEQFF.

The chain recombines TRBV30 with TRBJ1-1, with TRBD1 as a possible D gene (5 bases). The CDR3 extends over 14 amino acids. V lost 5 bases and J 1 base, leaving 14 bases between the germline ends. CDR1 is GTSNPN, CDR2 SVGIG, per germline (reference sequence). CDR3: CAWRGQGRNTEAFF. CDR3 sequence (DNA): TGTGCCTGGCGTGGCCAGGGACGGAACACTGAAGCTTTCTTT. The full variable domain, completed using reference TRBV30 and TRBJ1-1, is SQTIHQWPATLVQPVGSPLSLECTVEGTSNPNLYWYRQAAGRGLQLLFYSVGIGQISSEVPQNLSASRPQDRQFILSSKKLLLSDSGFYLCAWRGQGRNTEAFFGQGTRLTVV.

This clone was seen only a few times. The chain has TRBV5-1 and TRBJ1-4; 7 nucleotides align to TRBD1. The V and J ends lost 5 bases and 4 bases, in that order; junction bases with no gene match: 14. Germline V gives CDR1 SGHRS, CDR2 YFSETQ. The CDR3 has 17 amino acids. The CDR3 loop reads CASRDSLPGQLNEKLFF. In DNA, the CDR3 is TGCGCCAGCAGGGACTCCCTACCGGGACAGCTTAATGAAAAACTGTTTTTT.

V gene TRBV5-1 combines with J gene TRBJ1-2; possible D gene TRBD1, 5 bases. CDR1 and CDR2 (germline): SGHRS, YFSETQ. The CDR3 is made up of 15 amino acids. V lost 3 bases, J lost 7 bases, and 19 bases lay in between. Here the CDR3 DNA reads TGCGCCAGCAGCTCTGACTCGGGGACGGCGGGTGGCTACACCTTC. Amino acids: CASSSDSGTAGGYTF.